The following is a TCR beta chain sequence with its context. This clone's antigen is unknown. This could be a read error, since a much larger clone is one nucleotide away. Hyperthyroidism patients were newly diagnosed, with disease duration under 2 months, and aged 18 to 65 years. Exclusion was applied to patients with uncontrolled infections, other autoimmune diseases, pregnancy or lactation. Clinical symptoms, serum thyroxine and TRAb, thyroid ultrasound, and orbital computed tomography formed the basis for the diagnoses. Blood from progressor patients was collected at the time of first diagnosis with hyperthyroidism, before any ophthalmopathy symptoms had appeared. PBMCs were separated from approximately 9.9 ml of fresh peripheral blood using Ficoll-Paque density gradient centrifugation. Progressor patients were defined as those initially diagnosed with Graves' hyperthyroidism in whom ophthalmopathy developed during follow-up. Trizol reagent was used to extract total RNA, and RNA quality was then checked on an Agilent 2100 Bioanalyzer.

The TCR beta CDR3 regions were amplified from the RNA transcripts. For the first round of RT-PCR on the TCR CDR3, the HTBI primer set was used together with the Qiagen OneStep RT-PCR kit. Libraries were constructed in a second round of multiplex PCR, after which size selection and purification were performed. Paired-end sequencing of the libraries was performed with 100 bp reads on an Illumina HiSeq2000. Per the source publication's procedure: SOAPnuke was used to process the raw data, with reads discarded if the reads contained adapters or uncalled bases, had a mean Phred below 15, or lacked an exact constant-primer or identifier match. High-quality paired reads were merged with COPE v1.2.5, and unique nucleotide sequences were defined as clonotypes. Clonotypes were aligned to IMGT TRBV, TRBD and TRBJ reference segments using MiTCR v1.1. The analysis included only V-J combinations with a frequency above 0.0001, which together covered over 98% of the repertoires. The TCS score was defined as F50 (clonal expansion) divided by E x V (chaos), with BLOSUM62-based TCRdist calculated between CDR3 peptides within each V-J. Welch's t-statistics and random forest reduced approximately 520 V-J features to 13, which were used in a naive Bayes classifier (R e1071). TCRdb reprocessing: public reads trimmed at Q25 with fastp, clones called with MiXCR, in-frame beta chains kept. Every CDR3 protein is listed once, alongside the most common genes and DNA of its rows. These V and J calls originate from TCRdb's pipeline instead of the authors' own analysis. The sample yields a few hundred thousand distinct CDR3 sequences; around 14% were counted once. The ten largest clones capture about a quarter of the sample.

The CDR3 has 12 amino acids, counting the end cysteine and phenylalanine. Of all the DNA, just the CDR3 is kept, 36 bases in frame from base 1. From the germline V gene (reference sequence), CDR1 is GTSNPN and CDR2 is SVGIG. The source of the sample is a study of T cells in Graves' hyperthyroidism and ophthalmopathy (dated by TCRdb to between 2019 and 2020). Regarding the research as a whole: Peripheral blood samples were taken at the time of initial diagnosis, prior to any treatment. According to the paper, TCR Vbeta CDR3 sequencing was carried out on about 140 peripheral blood samples, which came from 40 to 45 ophthalmopathy, 80 or so hyperthyroidism and roughly 17 progressor patients. Prospective prediction of ophthalmopathy was tested in an independent validation cohort consisting of 18 hyperthyroidism patients and 15 or so patients who later progressed to ophthalmopathy. The study also compared thyroid tissue and blood T-cell repertoires from more than five Graves' hyperthyroidism patients. Once sampling was done, hyperthyroidism patients were given methimazole at a starting dose of 30 mg daily, whereas ophthalmopathy patients were given high-dose intravenous methylprednisolone. To identify distinguishing TCR V-J signatures, a discovery cohort of 100 patients was used, comprising some 45 with Graves' ophthalmopathy and around 60 with stable Graves' hyperthyroidism. The 75 to 100 discovery patients were divided at random into training and test sets in a 7:3 ratio. On the study overall, not on this receptor specifically: In validation, the model predicted progression to ophthalmopathy a median of 6.5 months before onset, with roughly 71% sensitivity and about 75% specificity. Sample size was not statistically predetermined, and blinding of investigators to group allocation was not performed. Most expanded thyroid clonotypes (frequency above 0.001) were also detected in blood, suggesting blood repertoires may reflect thyroid immune responses. A 13 V-J signature model separated ophthalmopathy from stable hyperthyroidism, with over 85% sensitivity and 81.08% specificity in cross-validation and 80%/75% in testing.

The receptor was derived from a woman aged 18 to 35 with Graves' hyperthyroidism that later progressed to Graves' ophthalmopathy. The sample taken for sequencing was blood. The sequence links TRBV30 to TRBJ1-2; TRBD1 could be the D gene, as 6 bases match. This receptor carries the CDR3 CAWSQGNYGYSF. The DNA is TGTGCCTGGTCTCAGGGGAACTATGGCTACAGCTTC.